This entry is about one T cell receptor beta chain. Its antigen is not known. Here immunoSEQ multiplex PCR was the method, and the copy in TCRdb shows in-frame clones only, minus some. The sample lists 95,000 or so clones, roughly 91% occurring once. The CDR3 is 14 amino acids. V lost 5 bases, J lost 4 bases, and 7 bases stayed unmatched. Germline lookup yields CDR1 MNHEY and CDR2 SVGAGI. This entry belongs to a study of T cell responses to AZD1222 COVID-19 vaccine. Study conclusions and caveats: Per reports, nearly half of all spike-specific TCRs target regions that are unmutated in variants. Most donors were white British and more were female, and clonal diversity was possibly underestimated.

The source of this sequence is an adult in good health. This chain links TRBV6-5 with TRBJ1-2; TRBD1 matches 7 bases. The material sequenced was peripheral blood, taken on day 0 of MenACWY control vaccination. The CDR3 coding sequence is TGTGCCAGCAGTAACCGACAGGGAAGCTATGGCTACACCTTC. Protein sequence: CASSNRQGSYGYTF.